The present entry profiles one T cell receptor (beta chain) with its context. The source of the sample is a study of blood T cell repertoires in COVID-19. This CDR3 region has 16 residues. V lost 5 bases and J lost 0; bases outside the gene matches: 7. Looked up from germline, CDR1 is LNHDA and CDR2 is SQIVND (reference sequence). Methods used by the authors: Estimation of nucleated cell counts relied on the amplification of reference gene primers. TCRdb keeps only in-frame clones here, not all; method: immunoSEQ multiplex PCR. Clone size and the V and J calls come from that table; the DNA yielded D and trimming. This table has over 300,000 clones, approximately 85% appearing once.

This chain links TRBV19 with TRBJ2-1; 7 bases are shared with TRBD1. Sequenced sample: peripheral blood. The TCR was taken from a human donor in a cohort sampled during active COVID-19. This chain's CDR3 is CASSGAGGASYNEQFF. The CDR3, as DNA: TGTGCCAGTAGTGGAGCAGGGGGTGCCTCCTACAATGAGCAGTTCTTC.